This TCR beta chain came from a study of shared clonotypes between healthy human individuals. Regarding the study as a whole: Sharing across four donors was highest in naive CD4 (about 5%) and lowest in memory CD8 (around 0.4%).

The sample holds a few counts of this clone. Its cognate antigen is unknown. The CDR3 is 14 residues long. The germline V gene has CDR1 SGHRS and CDR2 YFSETQ. V was shortened by 2 bases and J by 3 bases, with 10 bases between the two germline ends. Only in-frame clones appear in the TCRdb table, and some are missing; sequencing was by immunoSEQ multiplex PCR. Found here are 700,000 or so clones, less than 80% of them singletons; the top ten hold 1.8%. The V gene is TRBV5-1, the J gene TRBJ2-3; possible D gene TRBD2, 6 bases. This sequence was found in a woman in her twenties or thirties in good health. The sequenced sample was memory CD4+ T cells sorted from blood. Subset given: CD45RA-negative fraction. The CDR3 loop reads CASSLREPTDTQYF. CDR3 DNA: TGCGCCAGCAGCTTACGGGAGCCAACAGATACGCAGTATTTT.